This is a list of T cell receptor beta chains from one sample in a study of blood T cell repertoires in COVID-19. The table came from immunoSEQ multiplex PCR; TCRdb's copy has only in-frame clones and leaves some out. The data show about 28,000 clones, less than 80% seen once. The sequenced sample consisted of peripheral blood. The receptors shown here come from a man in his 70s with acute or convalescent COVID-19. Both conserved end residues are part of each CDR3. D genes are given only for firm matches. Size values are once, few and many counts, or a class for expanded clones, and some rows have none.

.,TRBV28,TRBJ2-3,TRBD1,TGTGCCAGCAGTGTCCCCCGACAGGGCTCTAGCACAGATACGCAGTATTTT,CASSVPRQGSSTDTQYF
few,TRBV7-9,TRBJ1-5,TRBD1,TGTGCCAGCAGCTCCGAAGGGACAGGGTATAGCAATCAGCCCCAGCATTTT,CASSSEGTGYSNQPQHF
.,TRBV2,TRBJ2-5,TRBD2,TGTGCCGGCGGGCTGGGACTACAAGAGACCCAGTACTTC,CAGGLGLQETQYF
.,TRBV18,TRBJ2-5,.,TGTGCCAGCCCACAAGAGACCCAGTACTTC,CASPQETQYF
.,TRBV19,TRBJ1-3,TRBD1,TGTGCCAGTAGTGTCAATCGGGACAGCTCTGGAAACACCATATATTTT,CASSVNRDSSGNTIYF
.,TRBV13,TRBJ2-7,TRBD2,TGTGCCAGCAGCTTAGTCGGGGGACTAGCGGAATCCTACGAGCAGTACTTC,CASSLVGGLAESYEQYF
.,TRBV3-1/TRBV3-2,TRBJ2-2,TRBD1,TGTGCCAGCAGCCAAGACCTTTTTGGACAGGGGAGGGACACCGGGGAGCTGTTTTTT,CASSQDLFGQGRDTGELFF
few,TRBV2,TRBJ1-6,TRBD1,TGTGCCAGCGGGACAGGGCCACCCCTCCACTTT,CASGTGPPLHF
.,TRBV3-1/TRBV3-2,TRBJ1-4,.,TGTGCCAGCCTTCAGCGCGTGTCCGAAAAACTGTTTTTT,CASLQRVSEKLFF
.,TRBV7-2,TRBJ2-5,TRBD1,TGTGCCAGCAGCCCGACAGGGTTTCGAGAGACCCAGTACTTC,CASSPTGFRETQYF
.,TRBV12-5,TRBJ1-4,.,TGTGCTAGTGGTTTCGACCCCACAGGCCGAAAACTGTTTTTT,CASGFDPTGRKLFF
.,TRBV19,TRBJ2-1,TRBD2,TGTGCCAGTAGTAAGACGTCTAGCGGGAGGGGGTACAATGAGCAGTTCTTC,CASSKTSSGRGYNEQFF
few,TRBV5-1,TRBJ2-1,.,TGCGCCAGCAGCCGGGATAGTGATGAGCAGTTCTTC,CASSRDSDEQFF
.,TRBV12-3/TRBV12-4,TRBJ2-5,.,TGTGCCAGCAGTTTCGGTGAGACCCAGTACTTC,CASSFGETQYF
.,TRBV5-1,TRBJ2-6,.,TGCGCCAGCAGCTTGTCGTCAGGGGTCACTGGGGCCAACGTCCTGACTTTC,CASSLSSGVTGANVLTF
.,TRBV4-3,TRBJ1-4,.,TGCGCCAGCAGCCAAGATCGACAGAGAGCAACTAATGAAAAACTGTTTTTT,CASSQDRQRATNEKLFF
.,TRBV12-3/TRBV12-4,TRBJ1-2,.,TGTGCCAGCAGCTCCACAGGGTATGGCTACACCTTC,CASSSTGYGYTF
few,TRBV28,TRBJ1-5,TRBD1,TGTGCCAGCAGTTTTCCGGGACAGGCGGGTCAGCCCCAGCATTTT,CASSFPGQAGQPQHF
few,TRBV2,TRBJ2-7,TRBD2,TGTGCCAGCAGTGATCTCGGTATGGCTAGCGGGGAGCAGTACTTC,CASSDLGMASGEQYF
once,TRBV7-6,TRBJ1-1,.,TGTGCCAGCAGCTCGGGGGGTGAAGCTTTCTTT,CASSSGGEAFF
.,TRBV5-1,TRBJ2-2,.,TGCGCCAGCATGATGGGACACAACACCGGGGAGCTGTTTTTT,CASMMGHNTGELFF
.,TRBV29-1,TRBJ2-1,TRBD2,TGCAGCGTGACACTAGCGGGAGGATACAATGAGCAGTTCTTC,CSVTLAGGYNEQFF
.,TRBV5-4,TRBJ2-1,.,TGTGCCAGCAGCCGGGGGTCCTCCTGGGATGAGCAGTTCTTC,CASSRGSSWDEQFF
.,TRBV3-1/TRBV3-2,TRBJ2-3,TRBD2,TGTGCCAGCAGCCGACGGACTAGCGGGATGGGAGATACGCAGTATTTT,CASSRRTSGMGDTQYF
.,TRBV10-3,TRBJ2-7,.,TGTGCCATCAGTGGATCACAGGCACAGCAGTACTTC,CAISGSQAQQYF
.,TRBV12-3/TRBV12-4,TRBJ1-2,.,TGTGCCAGCAGCACCCCCCCCGGCTATGGCTACACCTTC,CASSTPPGYGYTF
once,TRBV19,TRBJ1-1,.,TGTGCCAGTACCAAGGACAGGAACACTGAAGCTTTCTTT,CASTKDRNTEAFF
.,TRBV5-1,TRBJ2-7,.,TGCGCCAGCAGCTTGGAATATCCCGGGACAATCTACGAGCAGTACTTC,CASSLEYPGTIYEQYF
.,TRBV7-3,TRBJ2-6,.,TGTGCCAGCAGATCTCGACCACAGGTCTCTGGGGCCAACGTCCTGACTTTC,CASRSRPQVSGANVLTF
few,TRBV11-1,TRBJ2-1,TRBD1,TGTGCCAGCAGCCCGGACAGGGTCTCCTACAATGAGCAGTTCTTC,CASSPDRVSYNEQFF
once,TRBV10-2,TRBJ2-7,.,TGCGCCAGTGGCAGACAGACCTACGAGCAGTACTTC,CASGRQTYEQYF
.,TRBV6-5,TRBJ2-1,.,TGTGCCAGCAGACCACTAGTTTTGGGTTACAATGAGCAGTTCTTC,CASRPLVLGYNEQFF
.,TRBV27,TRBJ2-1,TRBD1,TGTGCCAGCTGGGACAGGGAGGGAGAGCAGTTCTTC,CASWDREGEQFF
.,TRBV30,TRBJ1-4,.,TGTGCCTGGAGTCCGGGAAAGGTCTTGGGAACTAATGAAAAACTGTTTTTT,CAWSPGKVLGTNEKLFF
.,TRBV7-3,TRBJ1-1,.,TGTGCCAGCAGCTTACAGGAAGACACTGAAGCTTTCTTT,CASSLQEDTEAFF
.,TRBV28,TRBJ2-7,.,TGTGCCAGCAGTTGGACAGTAACCTACGAGCAGTACTTC,CASSWTVTYEQYF
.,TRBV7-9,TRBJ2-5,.,TGTGCCAGCAGCTTAGGACAGTGGGAGACCCAGTACTTC,CASSLGQWETQYF
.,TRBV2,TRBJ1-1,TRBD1,TGTGCCAGCAGTACAGGGGGCGTTTGGCAGACTTTCTTT,CASSTGGVWQTFF
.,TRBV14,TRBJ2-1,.,TGTGCCAGCAGCCTTAGCGGCAGCCCCTACAATGAGCAGTTCTTC,CASSLSGSPYNEQFF